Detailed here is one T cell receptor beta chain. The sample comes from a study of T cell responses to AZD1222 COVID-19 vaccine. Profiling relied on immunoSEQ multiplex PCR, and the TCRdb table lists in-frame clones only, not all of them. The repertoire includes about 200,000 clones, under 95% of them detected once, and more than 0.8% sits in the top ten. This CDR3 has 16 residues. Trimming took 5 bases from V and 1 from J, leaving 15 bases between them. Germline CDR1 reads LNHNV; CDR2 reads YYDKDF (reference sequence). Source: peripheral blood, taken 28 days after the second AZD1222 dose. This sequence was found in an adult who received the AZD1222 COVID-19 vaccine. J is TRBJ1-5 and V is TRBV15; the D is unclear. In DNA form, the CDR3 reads TGTGCCACCAGCGATCCTTTTTCGGGAAGCAATCAGCCCCAGCATTTT. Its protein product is CATSDPFSGSNQPQHF.